The rows below give T cell receptor beta chains drawn from one sample of a study of metastatic and nonmetastatic thyroid tumors. With MiXCR, TCRdb reprocessed the PCR reads. The sample has under 15,000 clones, roughly 33% seen once; the top ten hold about 12%. The sequencing sample was made of tumor tissue. These receptors were collected from a female donor with papillary thyroid cancer or a benign thyroid nodule (not recorded which). Some clones in this sample may be carry-over from other donors' samples. Both conserved end residues are part of each CDR3. The order of the fields is CDR3 length, V gene, clone size, J gene, D gene, CDR3 protein, CDR3 DNA. The D gene is left open where the match is weak. Size values are once, few and many counts, or a class for expanded clones, and some rows have none.

cdr3_length: 12
v_call: TRBV7-8
clone_size: many
j_call: TRBJ2-3
d_call: -
cdr3_aa: CASSTNTDTQYF
cdr3_nt: TGTGCCAGCAGTACGAACACAGATACGCAGTATTTT

cdr3_length: 14
v_call: TRBV27
clone_size: few
j_call: TRBJ2-7
d_call: -
cdr3_aa: CASSQGPGSYEQYF
cdr3_nt: TGTGCCAGCAGCCAGGGACCCGGTAGCTACGAGCAGTACTTC

cdr3_length: 12
v_call: TRBV12-3/TRBV12-4
clone_size: few
j_call: TRBJ1-1
d_call: TRBD1
cdr3_aa: CASRFGGTGAFF
cdr3_nt: TGTGCCAGCAGATTCGGAGGGACAGGTGCTTTCTTT

cdr3_length: 16
v_call: TRBV20-1
clone_size: few
j_call: TRBJ2-1
d_call: TRBD2
cdr3_aa: CSAILAGGVFYNEQFF
cdr3_nt: TGCAGTGCTATACTAGCGGGAGGGGTCTTCTACAATGAGCAGTTCTTC

cdr3_length: 13
v_call: TRBV28
clone_size: few
j_call: TRBJ1-1
d_call: TRBD1
cdr3_aa: CASSRTGWNEAFF
cdr3_nt: TGTGCCAGCAGTAGGACAGGGTGGAATGAAGCTTTCTTT

cdr3_length: 15
v_call: TRBV6-4
clone_size: many
j_call: TRBJ2-6
d_call: -
cdr3_aa: CASSDGSSGANVLTF
cdr3_nt: TGTGCCAGCAGTGACGGCAGCTCTGGGGCCAACGTCCTGACTTTC

cdr3_length: 13
v_call: TRBV6-1
clone_size: -
j_call: TRBJ1-1
d_call: -
cdr3_aa: CASIHEVGTEAFF
cdr3_nt: TGTGCCAGCATTCATGAGGTGGGCACTGAAGCTTTCTTT

cdr3_length: 14
v_call: TRBV6-5
clone_size: -
j_call: TRBJ2-2
d_call: -
cdr3_aa: CASSYVEGAGELFF
cdr3_nt: TGTGCCAGCAGTTACGTCGAGGGGGCCGGGGAGCTGTTTTTT

cdr3_length: 11
v_call: TRBV20-1
clone_size: -
j_call: TRBJ1-2
d_call: -
cdr3_aa: CSATTRGNYTF
cdr3_nt: TGCAGTGCTACCACCAGAGGGAACTACACCTTC

cdr3_length: 15
v_call: TRBV9
clone_size: -
j_call: TRBJ2-5
d_call: TRBD1
cdr3_aa: CASSAASGQQETQYF
cdr3_nt: TGTGCCAGCAGCGCAGCCTCGGGACAGCAAGAGACCCAGTACTTC

cdr3_length: 13
v_call: TRBV28
clone_size: -
j_call: TRBJ1-2
d_call: -
cdr3_aa: CASSSGQVYGYTF
cdr3_nt: TGTGCCAGCAGTTCCGGGCAGGTATATGGCTACACCTTC

cdr3_length: 14
v_call: TRBV19
clone_size: medium-sized
j_call: TRBJ1-1
d_call: -
cdr3_aa: CASSIGARNTEAFF
cdr3_nt: TGTGCCAGTAGTATTGGGGCTCGGAACACTGAAGCTTTCTTT

cdr3_length: 13
v_call: TRBV10-1
clone_size: few
j_call: TRBJ2-7
d_call: -
cdr3_aa: CASSAGALSEQYF
cdr3_nt: TGCGCCAGCAGTGCGGGAGCTTTGTCCGAGCAGTACTTC

cdr3_length: 13
v_call: TRBV11-1
clone_size: -
j_call: TRBJ1-2
d_call: -
cdr3_aa: CASSLEQAYGYTF
cdr3_nt: TGTGCCAGCAGCTTAGAACAGGCGTATGGCTACACCTTC

cdr3_length: 20
v_call: TRBV18
clone_size: many
j_call: TRBJ1-4
d_call: TRBD1
cdr3_aa: CASSPYLGTVASQGMEKLFF
cdr3_nt: TGTGCCAGCTCACCTTATCTCGGGACAGTTGCGTCTCAGGGCATGGAAAAACTGTTTTTT

cdr3_length: 14
v_call: TRBV6-2/TRBV6-3
clone_size: few
j_call: TRBJ2-5
d_call: -
cdr3_aa: CASRDRGVRETQYF
cdr3_nt: TGTGCCAGCCGGGATCGTGGAGTTCGTGAGACCCAGTACTTC